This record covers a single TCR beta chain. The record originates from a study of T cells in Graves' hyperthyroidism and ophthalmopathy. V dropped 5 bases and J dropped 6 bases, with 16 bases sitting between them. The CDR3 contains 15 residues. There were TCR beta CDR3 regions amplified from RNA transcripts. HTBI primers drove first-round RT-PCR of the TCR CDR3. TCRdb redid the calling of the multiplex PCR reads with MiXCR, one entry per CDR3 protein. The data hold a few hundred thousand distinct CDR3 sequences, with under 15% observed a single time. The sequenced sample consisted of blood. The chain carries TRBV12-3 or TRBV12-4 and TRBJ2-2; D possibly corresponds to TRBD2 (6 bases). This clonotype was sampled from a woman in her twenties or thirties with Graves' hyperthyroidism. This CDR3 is CASSGTSRRAGELFF. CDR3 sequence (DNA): TGTGCCAGCAGTGGAACTAGTCGGAGGGCCGGGGAGCTGTTTTTT.